Listed below are T cell receptor beta chains from one sample, sequenced in a study of shared clonotypes between healthy human individuals. Libraries were prepared by immunoSEQ multiplex PCR; TCRdb keeps only in-frame clonotypes and omits some of them. The repertoire includes some 240,000 clones, under 80% of them detected once, and approximately 10% sits in the top ten. The sample taken for sequencing was memory CD4+ T cells sorted from blood. The origin of the receptors is a man aged 25-40 years in good health. Each CDR3 is given with its conserved first and last residue. The D gene is left open where the match is weak. Clone size appears in some rows only: once, few, many, or a class for an expanded clone.

d_call: NA; v_call: TRBV5-1; clone_size: NA; cdr3_length: 15; j_call: TRBJ1-1; cdr3_nt: TGCGCCAGCAGCGGATTGCCTCCTAAGAACACTGAAGCTTTCTTT; cdr3_aa: CASSGLPPKNTEAFF
d_call: TRBD1; v_call: TRBV6-1; clone_size: NA; cdr3_length: 15; j_call: TRBJ2-7; cdr3_nt: TGTGCCAGCAGTGAACGGACAGGGGGCTCCTACGAGCAGTACTTC; cdr3_aa: CASSERTGGSYEQYF
d_call: NA; v_call: TRBV30; clone_size: NA; cdr3_length: 13; j_call: TRBJ2-7; cdr3_nt: TGTGCCTGGAGTATGAACAGCTACTACGAGCAGTACTTC; cdr3_aa: CAWSMNSYYEQYF
d_call: TRBD1; v_call: TRBV6-1; clone_size: NA; cdr3_length: 13; j_call: TRBJ2-7; cdr3_nt: TGTGCCAGCAGGGCAGGGGGCAACTACGAGCAGTACTTC; cdr3_aa: CASRAGGNYEQYF
d_call: NA; v_call: TRBV11-3; clone_size: NA; cdr3_length: 14; j_call: TRBJ2-7; cdr3_nt: TGTGCCAGCAGCTTGACCGCGACTTCCTACGAGCAGTACTTC; cdr3_aa: CASSLTATSYEQYF
d_call: TRBD2; v_call: TRBV6-1; clone_size: NA; cdr3_length: 15; j_call: TRBJ2-1; cdr3_nt: TGTGCCAGCAGGTTCCTAGCGGGAGTCTACAATGAGCAGTTCTTC; cdr3_aa: CASRFLAGVYNEQFF
d_call: TRBD2; v_call: TRBV13; clone_size: NA; cdr3_length: 14; j_call: TRBJ2-1; cdr3_nt: TGTGCCAGCAGCTTAGGCCGGGGAGGGGTTGAGCAGTTCTTC; cdr3_aa: CASSLGRGGVEQFF
d_call: NA; v_call: TRBV11-3; clone_size: NA; cdr3_length: 15; j_call: TRBJ2-1; cdr3_nt: TGTGCCAGCAGCTCAGCGGGCGGCTCCTACAATGAGCAGTTCTTC; cdr3_aa: CASSSAGGSYNEQFF
d_call: NA; v_call: TRBV11-2; clone_size: NA; cdr3_length: 14; j_call: TRBJ2-7; cdr3_nt: TGTGCCAGCAGCGTACAGGTGACTTCTTCCGAGCAGTACTTC; cdr3_aa: CASSVQVTSSEQYF
d_call: NA; v_call: TRBV11-2; clone_size: NA; cdr3_length: 15; j_call: TRBJ2-7; cdr3_nt: TGTGCCAGCAGCTTAACCGAATTGTCTACCTACGAGCAGTACTTC; cdr3_aa: CASSLTELSTYEQYF
d_call: TRBD2; v_call: TRBV7-8; clone_size: NA; cdr3_length: 16; j_call: TRBJ2-1; cdr3_nt: TGTGCCAGCAGCGCACAACGACTAGCGGGTACCAATGAGCAGTTCTTC; cdr3_aa: CASSAQRLAGTNEQFF
d_call: NA; v_call: TRBV21-1; clone_size: NA; cdr3_length: 22; j_call: TRBJ2-1; cdr3_nt: TGTGCCAGCAGCAAAGGACTAGCGGGAGGGCCGACGAATCAAAGCTCCTACAATGAGCAGTTCTTC; cdr3_aa: CASSKGLAGGPTNQSSYNEQFF
d_call: TRBD2; v_call: TRBV5-5; clone_size: few; cdr3_length: 16; j_call: TRBJ2-5; cdr3_nt: TGTGCCAGCAGCAAGGAAGCTAGCGGGTACCAAGAGACCCAGTACTTC; cdr3_aa: CASSKEASGYQETQYF
d_call: NA; v_call: TRBV18; clone_size: few; cdr3_length: 12; j_call: TRBJ2-5; cdr3_nt: TGTGCCAGCTATGGGCCAAAGGCGACCCAGTACTTC; cdr3_aa: CASYGPKATQYF
d_call: NA; v_call: TRBV7-9; clone_size: NA; cdr3_length: 11; j_call: TRBJ1-4; cdr3_nt: TGTGCCAGCAGCTGGAATGAAAAACTGTTTTTT; cdr3_aa: CASSWNEKLFF
d_call: TRBD2; v_call: TRBV9; clone_size: many; cdr3_length: 20; j_call: TRBJ2-2; cdr3_nt: TGTGCCAGCAGCGTTTCTATTCCTTCATGGTCGGGAGGAAACACCGGGGAGCTGTTTTTT; cdr3_aa: CASSVSIPSWSGGNTGELFF
d_call: NA; v_call: TRBV5-6; clone_size: few; cdr3_length: 16; j_call: TRBJ2-7; cdr3_nt: TGTGCCAGCAGCTCAAAGACAGAGACCCTTTCCTACGAGCAGTACTTC; cdr3_aa: CASSSKTETLSYEQYF
d_call: TRBD2; v_call: TRBV18; clone_size: NA; cdr3_length: 16; j_call: TRBJ2-3; cdr3_nt: TGTGCCAGCTCACTCCGACTAGCCCTGTATCCGGATACGCAGTATTTT; cdr3_aa: CASSLRLALYPDTQYF
d_call: NA; v_call: TRBV6-6; clone_size: NA; cdr3_length: 14; j_call: TRBJ2-1; cdr3_nt: TGTGCCAGTCGGGGCGCCAGCTCCTACAATGAGCAGTTCTTC; cdr3_aa: CASRGASSYNEQFF
d_call: TRBD2; v_call: TRBV6-1; clone_size: NA; cdr3_length: 12; j_call: TRBJ2-1; cdr3_nt: TGTGCCAGCAGAGACGGACTAGCTGGGCAGTTCTTC; cdr3_aa: CASRDGLAGQFF
d_call: NA; v_call: TRBV2; clone_size: NA; cdr3_length: 14; j_call: TRBJ2-5; cdr3_nt: TGTGCCAGCAGCCCCCGGGATTCACAAGAGACCCAGTACTTC; cdr3_aa: CASSPRDSQETQYF
d_call: TRBD1; v_call: TRBV9; clone_size: NA; cdr3_length: 14; j_call: TRBJ2-4; cdr3_nt: TGTGCCAGCAGCGTAGGACAGGGGGGGAACATTCAGTACTTC; cdr3_aa: CASSVGQGGNIQYF
d_call: NA; v_call: TRBV11-2; clone_size: NA; cdr3_length: 14; j_call: TRBJ2-5; cdr3_nt: TGTGCCAGCAGCGGGGGCCATTGGGTGGAGACCCAGTACTTC; cdr3_aa: CASSGGHWVETQYF
d_call: NA; v_call: TRBV19; clone_size: NA; cdr3_length: 11; j_call: TRBJ1-1; cdr3_nt: TGTGCCAGCTCTACAGGGCGAACTTTTTTCTTT; cdr3_aa: CASSTGRTFFF
d_call: NA; v_call: TRBV5-1; clone_size: many; cdr3_length: 14; j_call: TRBJ2-4; cdr3_nt: TGCGCCAGCTCGGAGGACAGTATGGGAAACATTCAGTACTTC; cdr3_aa: CASSEDSMGNIQYF
d_call: TRBD1; v_call: TRBV18; clone_size: NA; cdr3_length: 15; j_call: TRBJ2-7; cdr3_nt: TGTGCCAGCTCACTGAAGACAGGGGGTTGGTGGGAGCAGTACTTC; cdr3_aa: CASSLKTGGWWEQYF
d_call: TRBD1; v_call: TRBV28; clone_size: NA; cdr3_length: 16; j_call: TRBJ1-4; cdr3_nt: TGTGCCAGCAGTCATGGAGGGGGGACAGGGATTGAAAAACTGTTTTTT; cdr3_aa: CASSHGGGTGIEKLFF
d_call: TRBD1; v_call: TRBV29-1; clone_size: NA; cdr3_length: 15; j_call: TRBJ1-2; cdr3_nt: TGCAGCGTTGAAAGGGGCGCAGGGGGGATAAGTGGCTACACCTTC; cdr3_aa: CSVERGAGGISGYTF
d_call: NA; v_call: TRBV18; clone_size: NA; cdr3_length: 15; j_call: TRBJ1-5; cdr3_nt: TGTGCCAGCTCACCACCAGGGACCCCCATAGAGCCCCAGCATTTT; cdr3_aa: CASSPPGTPIEPQHF
d_call: TRBD1; v_call: TRBV7-9; clone_size: NA; cdr3_length: 14; j_call: TRBJ2-7; cdr3_nt: TGTGCCAGCAGCTCCCAGGGGGTAGGCTACGAGCAGTACTTC; cdr3_aa: CASSSQGVGYEQYF
d_call: NA; v_call: TRBV5-1; clone_size: NA; cdr3_length: 15; j_call: TRBJ2-7; cdr3_nt: TGCGCCAGCAGCTTGGATGGCAGGGTCGGAGGGGAGCAGTACTTC; cdr3_aa: CASSLDGRVGGEQYF
d_call: NA; v_call: TRBV2; clone_size: few; cdr3_length: 12; j_call: TRBJ2-5; cdr3_nt: TGTGCCAGCAGTGAAAGAAGGGAGACCCAGTACTTC; cdr3_aa: CASSERRETQYF
d_call: TRBD1; v_call: TRBV28; clone_size: NA; cdr3_length: 14; j_call: TRBJ2-7; cdr3_nt: TGTGCCAGCAGTCCTGGACAGGTTCCTGGCGAGCAGTACTTC; cdr3_aa: CASSPGQVPGEQYF
d_call: NA; v_call: TRBV2; clone_size: NA; cdr3_length: 13; j_call: TRBJ1-1; cdr3_nt: TGTGCCAGCAGTGCCGGGGCTGGCACTGAAGCTTTCTTT; cdr3_aa: CASSAGAGTEAFF
d_call: TRBD1; v_call: TRBV19; clone_size: NA; cdr3_length: 14; j_call: TRBJ2-6; cdr3_nt: TGTGCCACCGGGACAGGGTTTGGGGCCAACGTCCTGACTTTC; cdr3_aa: CATGTGFGANVLTF
d_call: NA; v_call: TRBV5-5; clone_size: NA; cdr3_length: 16; j_call: TRBJ1-4; cdr3_nt: TGTGCCAGCAGCTTGGCGTCGAAAGGAGCAGGGGAAAAACTGTTTTTT; cdr3_aa: CASSLASKGAGEKLFF
d_call: NA; v_call: TRBV7-9; clone_size: few; cdr3_length: 15; j_call: TRBJ2-2; cdr3_nt: TGTGCCAGCAGCTTATCTAGGGGACCCACCGGGGAGCTGTTTTTT; cdr3_aa: CASSLSRGPTGELFF
d_call: NA; v_call: TRBV28; clone_size: once; cdr3_length: 14; j_call: TRBJ1-2; cdr3_nt: TGTGCCAGCAGTTTAGTGGGGCAGGACTATGGCTACACCTTC; cdr3_aa: CASSLVGQDYGYTF
d_call: NA; v_call: TRBV5-1; clone_size: few; cdr3_length: 15; j_call: TRBJ2-3; cdr3_nt: TGCGCCAGCAGCTTGGGGCAGGCGGAGGCAGATACGCAGTATTTT; cdr3_aa: CASSLGQAEADTQYF
d_call: NA; v_call: TRBV29-1; clone_size: few; cdr3_length: 12; j_call: TRBJ2-1; cdr3_nt: TGCAGCGGTGCACGACAGAGTAATGAGCAGTTCTTC; cdr3_aa: CSGARQSNEQFF
d_call: TRBD1; v_call: TRBV5-4; clone_size: NA; cdr3_length: 15; j_call: TRBJ2-2; cdr3_nt: TGTGCCAGCAGCCGGGACAGTGTGAACACCGGGGAGCTGTTTTTT; cdr3_aa: CASSRDSVNTGELFF
d_call: NA; v_call: TRBV2; clone_size: NA; cdr3_length: 13; j_call: TRBJ1-1; cdr3_nt: TGTGCCAGCAGCGTACAGGGTTGGACTGAAGCTTTCTTT; cdr3_aa: CASSVQGWTEAFF
d_call: TRBD2; v_call: TRBV7-2; clone_size: NA; cdr3_length: 15; j_call: TRBJ2-3; cdr3_nt: TGTGCCAGCAGCCGTACTAGCGGCCACACAGATACGCAGTATTTT; cdr3_aa: CASSRTSGHTDTQYF
d_call: TRBD1; v_call: TRBV5-4; clone_size: NA; cdr3_length: 13; j_call: TRBJ1-1; cdr3_nt: TGTGCCAGCAGCCACAGGGGGCTCACTGAAGCTTTCTTT; cdr3_aa: CASSHRGLTEAFF
d_call: NA; v_call: TRBV18; clone_size: NA; cdr3_length: 12; j_call: TRBJ2-1; cdr3_nt: TGTGCCAGCTCACCACCGAACAATGAGCAGTTCTTC; cdr3_aa: CASSPPNNEQFF
d_call: NA; v_call: TRBV10-1; clone_size: NA; cdr3_length: 13; j_call: TRBJ2-7; cdr3_nt: TGCGCCAGCAGTGTATCACTTTCCTACGAGCAGTACTTC; cdr3_aa: CASSVSLSYEQYF
d_call: NA; v_call: TRBV27; clone_size: NA; cdr3_length: 15; j_call: TRBJ2-1; cdr3_nt: TGTGCCAGCAGTTGGATAAAAAGCTCCTACAATGAGCAGTTCTTC; cdr3_aa: CASSWIKSSYNEQFF
d_call: TRBD1; v_call: TRBV2; clone_size: NA; cdr3_length: 17; j_call: TRBJ1-1; cdr3_nt: TGTGCCAGCAGTTGGACAGGGGGCAAGGTACGGAACACTGAAGCTTTCTTT; cdr3_aa: CASSWTGGKVRNTEAFF
d_call: NA; v_call: TRBV27; clone_size: NA; cdr3_length: 12; j_call: TRBJ2-7; cdr3_nt: TGTGCCAGCAGTCCGGAGCGGGCACAGCAGTACTTC; cdr3_aa: CASSPERAQQYF
d_call: NA; v_call: TRBV19; clone_size: NA; cdr3_length: 13; j_call: TRBJ2-1; cdr3_nt: TGTGCCAGTAGTGCGGGAAACTACAATGAGCAGTTCTTC; cdr3_aa: CASSAGNYNEQFF
d_call: TRBD1; v_call: TRBV5-1; clone_size: NA; cdr3_length: 16; j_call: TRBJ2-3; cdr3_nt: TGCGCCAGCAGCTCGGGACAGGGTGCGAGCACAGATACGCAGTATTTT; cdr3_aa: CASSSGQGASTDTQYF
d_call: NA; v_call: TRBV9; clone_size: NA; cdr3_length: 16; j_call: TRBJ2-1; cdr3_nt: TGTGCCAGCAGCGTAGGGACGAGCGCCAGCTACAATGAGCAGTTCTTC; cdr3_aa: CASSVGTSASYNEQFF
d_call: NA; v_call: TRBV28; clone_size: NA; cdr3_length: 10; j_call: TRBJ1-2; cdr3_nt: TGTGCCAGCAAAGCTATGGACTACACCTTC; cdr3_aa: CASKAMDYTF
d_call: NA; v_call: TRBV5-1; clone_size: few; cdr3_length: 14; j_call: TRBJ1-1; cdr3_nt: TGCGCCAGCAGCTTATACGGAGGGGAAGGGGAGGCTTTCTTT; cdr3_aa: CASSLYGGEGEAFF
d_call: TRBD1; v_call: TRBV7-9; clone_size: NA; cdr3_length: 17; j_call: TRBJ1-4; cdr3_nt: TGTGCCAGCAGCCCTCGGGGACAGGAAATTTTTGGTGAAAAACTGTTTTTT; cdr3_aa: CASSPRGQEIFGEKLFF